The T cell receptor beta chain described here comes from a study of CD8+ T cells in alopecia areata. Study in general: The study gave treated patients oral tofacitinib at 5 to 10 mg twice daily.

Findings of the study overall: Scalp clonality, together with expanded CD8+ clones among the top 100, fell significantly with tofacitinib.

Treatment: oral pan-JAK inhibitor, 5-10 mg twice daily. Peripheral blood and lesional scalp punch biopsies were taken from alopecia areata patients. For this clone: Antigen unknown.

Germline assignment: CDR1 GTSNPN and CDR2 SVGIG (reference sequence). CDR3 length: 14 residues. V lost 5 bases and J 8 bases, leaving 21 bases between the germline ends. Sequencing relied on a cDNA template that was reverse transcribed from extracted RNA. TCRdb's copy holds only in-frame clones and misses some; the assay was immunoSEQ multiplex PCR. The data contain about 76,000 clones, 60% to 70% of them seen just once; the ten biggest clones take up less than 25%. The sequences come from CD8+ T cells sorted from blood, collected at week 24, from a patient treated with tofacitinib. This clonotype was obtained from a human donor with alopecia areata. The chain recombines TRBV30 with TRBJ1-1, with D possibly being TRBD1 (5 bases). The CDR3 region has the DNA TGTGCCTGGGGTGCCGCGGACATGGGATTAGAAGCTTTCTTT. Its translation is CAWGAADMGLEAFF.